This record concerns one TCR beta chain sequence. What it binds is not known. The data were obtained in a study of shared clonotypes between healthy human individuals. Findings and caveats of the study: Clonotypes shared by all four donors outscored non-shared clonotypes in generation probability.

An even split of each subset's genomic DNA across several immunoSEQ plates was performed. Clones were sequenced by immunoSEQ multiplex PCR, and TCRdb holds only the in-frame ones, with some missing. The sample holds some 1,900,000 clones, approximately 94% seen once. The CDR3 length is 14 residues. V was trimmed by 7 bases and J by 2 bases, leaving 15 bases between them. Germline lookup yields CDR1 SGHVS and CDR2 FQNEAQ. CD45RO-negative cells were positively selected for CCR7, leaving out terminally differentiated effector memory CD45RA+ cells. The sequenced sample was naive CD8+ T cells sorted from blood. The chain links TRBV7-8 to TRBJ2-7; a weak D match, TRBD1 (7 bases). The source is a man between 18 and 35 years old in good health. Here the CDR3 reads CASMEGTEPYEQYF. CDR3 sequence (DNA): TGTGCCAGCATGGAGGGGACAGAACCCTACGAGCAGTACTTC. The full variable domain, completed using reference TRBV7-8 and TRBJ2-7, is GAGVSQSPRYKVAKRGQDVALRCDPISGHVSLFWYQQALGQGPEFLTYFQNEAQLDKSGLPSDRFFAERPEGSVSTLKIQRTQQEDSAVYLCASMEGTEPYEQYFGPGTRLTVT.